Presented here are 26 T cell receptor beta chains from one specimen sequenced in a study of blood T cells in healthy people across ages. The authors ran a second PCR of 7 to 11 cycles using a sample-barcoded 5' primer and a J-beta primer mix. MiXCR was run by TCRdb on the 5' RACE reads, yielding one entry per CDR3 protein. The sample holds about 620,000 distinct CDR3 sequences, 20% to 25% seen once. What was sequenced was blood. All receptors derive from a man aged 70-80 years in good health.

This clonotype was found a few times. The chain carries TRBV5-4 and TRBJ2-5, with 7 bases identical to TRBD2. The J call may not be correct, given that the DNA end is closer to TRBJ2-7. In germline, CDR1 is SGHNT, CDR2 YYREEE (reference sequence). The CDR3 consists of 15 residues. The CDR3 nucleotides are TGTGCCAGCAGCTCGCGGACTGGCGGGAGTTACGAGCAGTACTTC. Encoded protein: CASSSRTGGSYEQYF.

This clonotype was picked up many times. The rearrangement uses TRBV7-2 and TRBJ2-3; D perhaps matches TRBD2 (6 bases). V was clipped by 5 bases and J by 2 bases, with 14 bases between them. The germline V gene has CDR1 SGHTA and CDR2 FQGNSA. The CDR3 totals 15 residues. CDR3: CASSPGGRTTDTQYF. CDR3 DNA sequence: TGTGCCAGCAGCCCCGGGGGACGAACCACAGATACGCAGTATTTT.

This clonotype was found many times. The chain has TRBV4-1 and TRBJ2-2; D possibly corresponds to TRBD2 (6 bases). Germline V CDR1 and CDR2: MGHRA, YSYEKL. The germline V and J ends were trimmed by 3 bases and 7 bases, with 15 bases remaining between them. CDR3 length: 15 residues. CDR3 bases: TGCGCCAGCAGCCATGGTTCAGGGCGGGGCGGGGAGCTGTTTTTT. Translating gives CASSHGSGRGGELFF.

The gene calls are TRBV18 and TRBJ1-4; D unresolved. The CDR3 spans 12 residues. From germline, CDR1 is KGHSH and CDR2 LQKENI. Trimming took 3 bases from V and 8 from J, leaving 7 bases between them. CDR3 in DNA: TGTGCCAGCTCACCCGACGAAGAAAAACTGTTTTTT. It codes for CASSPDEEKLFF.

The V gene is TRBV28, the J gene TRBJ2-7, with 11 bases lining up with TRBD2. Trimming removed 6 bases from V and 7 bases from J; junction bases left unmatched: 8. The CDR3 is 14 amino acids. Germline values: CDR1 MDHEN, CDR2 SYDVKM. CDR3 residues: CASSLAGGPREQYF. CDR3 coding DNA: TGTGCCAGCAGCTTAGCGGGAGGGCCGCGGGAGCAGTACTTC. The full variable domain, rest sourced from reference TRBV28 and TRBJ2-7, is DVKVTQSSRYLVKRTGEKVFLECVQDMDHENMFWYRQDPGLGLRLIYFSYDVKMKEKGDIPEGYSVSREKKERFSLILESASTNQTSMYLCASSLAGGPREQYFGPGTRLTVT.

The chain combines TRBV6-1 with TRBJ2-7, with a tentative D call TRBD2 (5 bases). Trimming removed 7 bases at V and 1 base at J, with 14 bases between. Germline loops: CDR1 MNHNS, CDR2 SASEGT. The CDR3 consists of 14 residues. CDR3 region: CASTMFGNSYEQYF. DNA for the CDR3: TGTGCCAGCACGATGTTCGGGAATTCCTACGAGCAGTACTTC.

The V call is TRBV14, the J call TRBJ2-1, with D unclear. Germline-derived CDR1 and CDR2 are SGHDN and FVKESK. The CDR3 length is 17 residues. Trimming left V 1 base short and J 3 bases short, with 16 bases between. The CDR3 region has the DNA TGTGCCAGCAGCCAAGGTGGACCCGCTTCGGGCTACAATGAGCAGTTCTTC. Its protein product is CASSQGGPASGYNEQFF.

The chain has TRBV18 and TRBJ1-4; D is unclear. The V gene lost 1 base and the J gene lost 5 bases, with 8 bases spanning the gap. Germline V gene sequence: CDR1 KGHSH, CDR2 LQKENI. This CDR3 comprises 14 residues. CDR3 coding DNA: TGTGCCAGCTCACCACGGGCAGAGAATGAAAAACTGTTTTTT. It encodes CASSPRAENEKLFF.

This clonotype has only a few counts. The chain couples TRBV6-2 or TRBV6-3 to TRBJ2-5, with D perhaps TRBD2 (5 bases). V was shortened by 2 bases and J by 4 bases, with 8 bases between the two germline ends. This CDR3 region has 13 residues. Germline assignment: CDR1 MNHEY and CDR2 SVGEGT. CDR3 bases: TGTGCCAGCAGTTACCTAGGGAGAGAGACCCAGTACTTC. Protein sequence: CASSYLGRETQYF.

The rearrangement links TRBV3-1 to TRBJ2-7; perhaps TRBD2 as D (6 bases). CDR3 length: 15 residues. V lost 4 bases to trimming and J lost 0 bases, with 13 bases between them. CDR1 is LGHDT, CDR2 YNNKEL, per germline (reference sequence). The CDR3 bases are TGTGCCAGCAGCCGAACTCGGGACTTCTCCTACGAGCAGTACTTC. This encodes CASSRTRDFSYEQYF.

The rearrangement joins TRBV25-1 to TRBJ2-7, with D unclear. Germline CDR1 is MGHDK and CDR2 is SYGVNS. The germline V and J ends were trimmed by 7 bases and 2 bases, with 18 bases remaining between them. The CDR3 runs 15 residues. CDR3 loop: CASTSSEIITYEQYF. The CDR3 nucleotides read TGTGCCAGCACTTCATCGGAAATCATAACCTACGAGCAGTACTTC.

The V gene is TRBV27, the J gene TRBJ2-5; 8 nucleotides line up with TRBD2. The J call is doubtful: the DNA matches TRBJ2-7 better. The CDR3 is 15 residues long. CDR1 and CDR2 from the germline V gene are MNHEY and SMNVEV (reference sequence). The CDR3 DNA sequence: TGTGCCAGCAGTTTATCGGGACTAGGGTTGTCCGAGCAGTACTTC. This translates into CASSLSGLGLSEQYF.

As concerns this clonotype: The junction departs from the called germline gene at one end, perhaps through a read error. For the CDR3, the DNA is TGTGCCGGCAGCTCCAGGGGGAGAGGGACCAAAGAGACCCAGTACTTC. Protein product: CAGSSRGRGTKETQYF. V is TRBV7-9 and J is TRBJ2-5; 7 bases are shared with TRBD1. Germline V gives CDR1 SEHNR, CDR2 FQNEAQ (reference sequence). The CDR3 sequence is 16 residues long.

This clonotype was detected once. Since no conserved phenylalanine or tryptophan closes the CDR3, a read error is the likely cause. The chain is built from TRBV6-5 and TRBJ2-3; D is unresolved. This CDR3 has 12 residues. V was shortened by 5 bases and J by 2 bases, with 5 bases between the two germline ends. The V gene's germline CDR1 is MNHEY and CDR2 SVGAGI. CDR3 residues: CASSDTTDTQYL. The CDR3 DNA sequence: TGTGCCAGCAGTGACACCACAGATACGCAGTATCTT.

The chain's CDR3 is CSAIPTRSGSRTGELFF. CDR3 bases: TGCAGTGCTATCCCAACTAGGAGCGGGAGCCGGACCGGGGAGCTGTTTTTT. The chain is built from TRBV20-1 and TRBJ2-2; 8 bases line up with TRBD2. Germline trimming cut 4 bases from V and 5 bases from J; bases unmatched to any gene: 15. Looked up from germline, CDR1 is DFQATT and CDR2 is SNEGSKA (reference sequence). The CDR3 totals 17 residues.

For the CDR3, the DNA is TGCAGTGCTAGGACTAGCGGGAGATTAGTCAATGAGCAGTTCTTC. Encoded protein: CSARTSGRLVNEQFF. The chain links TRBV20-1 to TRBJ2-1; 12 bases line up with TRBD2. The V gene end was trimmed by 3 bases and the J gene end by 6 bases; junction bases not matched to a gene: 6. This CDR3 comprises 15 residues. The germline V gene has CDR1 DFQATT and CDR2 SNEGSKA (reference sequence).

This rearrangement joins TRBV5-1 to TRBJ2-3; D not certain. Trimming shortened V by 0 bases and J by 6 bases, and 14 bases separated the two germline ends. Germline CDR1 SGHRS, CDR2 YFSETQ. The CDR3 has 15 amino acids. The CDR3 sequence is CASSLEVSMGDTQYF. CDR3 coding DNA: TGCGCCAGCAGCTTGGAAGTTTCCATGGGGGATACGCAGTATTTT.

This clonotype showed up just a few times. The chain employs TRBV5-1 and TRBJ2-3, with TRBD1 as a possible D gene (6 bases). The CDR3 runs 13 residues. CDR1 and CDR2 from the germline V gene are SGHRS and YFSETQ. The V and J ends lost 8 bases and 0 bases respectively, with 10 bases between them. The CDR3 spells CASWDTSTDTQYF. Here the CDR3 DNA reads TGCGCCAGTTGGGACACGAGCACAGATACGCAGTATTTT.

This rearrangement joins TRBV4-1 to TRBJ1-2; possibly TRBD1 for D (6 bases). Looked up from germline, CDR1 is MGHRA and CDR2 is YSYEKL. Between the trimmed V and J ends, which lost 0 bases and 7 bases, there was a span of 12 bases. The CDR3 loop spans 14 amino acids. The CDR3 reads CASSQDHQGFGYTF. For the CDR3, the DNA is TGCGCCAGCAGCCAAGATCACCAGGGGTTTGGCTACACCTTC.

The chain joins TRBV6-1 to TRBJ1-1; no clear D gene. CDR3 length: 14 residues. V lost 0 bases and J lost 1, with 6 bases in between. CDR1 and CDR2 (germline): MNHNS, SASEGT. The chain's CDR3 is CASSEASKNTEAFF. CDR3 in DNA: TGTGCCAGCAGTGAAGCCTCCAAGAACACTGAAGCTTTCTTT.

This clonotype was counted between two and nine times. The chain employs TRBV4-3 and TRBJ2-7; D is undetermined. The CDR3 totals 16 residues. Per the germline V gene, CDR1 is LGHNA and CDR2 is YSLEER. The V gene lost 0 bases and the J gene lost 0 bases, with 12 bases spanning the gap. The CDR3 DNA sequence: TGCGCCAGCAGCCAAGATAATCTACCTAGCTCCTACGAGCAGTACTTC. It codes for CASSQDNLPSSYEQYF.

The V call is TRBV2, the J call TRBJ2-7; TRBD2 matches 8 bases. The trim removed 6 bases at V and 0 bases at J, leaving 7 bases unmatched. This CDR3 is 15 amino acids long. CDR1 and CDR2 (germline): SNHLY, FYNNEI. The chain's CDR3 is CASRKLADYSYEQYF. DNA of the CDR3: TGTGCCAGCAGGAAACTAGCGGACTACTCCTACGAGCAGTACTTC. Drawing the rest from reference TRBV2 and TRBJ2-7, the complete variable domain is EPEVTQTPSHQVTQMGQEVILRCVPISNHLYFYWYRQILGQKVEFLVSFYNNEISEKSEIFDDQFSVERPDGSNFTLKIRSTKLEDSAMYFCASRKLADYSYEQYFGPGTRLTVT.

The chain recombines TRBV7-9 with TRBJ1-1; TRBD1 aligns across 8 bases. The germline CDR1 and CDR2 sequences are SEHNR and FQNEAQ (reference sequence). V shed 2 bases and J 3 bases; nucleotides not matched to a gene: 5. This CDR3 has 15 residues. CDR3 coding DNA: TGTGCCAGCAGCTTACCGAACAGGGGGGACACTGAAGCTTTCTTT. This translates into CASSLPNRGDTEAFF.

The chain combines TRBV28 with TRBJ2-5, with TRBD2 matching over 8 bases. The end of the DNA aligns better with TRBJ2-7, so the J call may be wrong. The CDR3 covers 14 residues. Germline CDR1 reads MDHEN; CDR2 reads SYDVKM. In DNA, the CDR3 is TGTGCCAGCAGGCCGACTAGCGACTCCTACGAGCAGTACTTC. This codes for CASRPTSDSYEQYF.

The chain has TRBV7-2 and TRBJ2-7; unclear D gene. Germline-derived CDR1 and CDR2 are SGHTA and FQGNSA. There are 15 residues in the CDR3. The V gene lost 1 base and the J gene lost 1 base, with 11 bases spanning the gap. The CDR3 region is CASSLGRWLSYEQYF. The CDR3 DNA reads as TGTGCCAGCAGCTTAGGCAGGTGGCTTTCCTACGAGCAGTACTTC.

The chain uses TRBV19 and TRBJ2-7; D is possibly TRBD1 (5 bases). CDR3 length: 14 amino acids. Germline CDR1 LNHDA, CDR2 SQIVND (reference sequence). Trimming removed 2 bases from V and 2 bases from J, with 10 bases in between. CDR3 protein: CASSIRGGTYEQYF. The CDR3 DNA follows: TGTGCCAGTAGTATAAGGGGCGGAACCTACGAGCAGTACTTC.